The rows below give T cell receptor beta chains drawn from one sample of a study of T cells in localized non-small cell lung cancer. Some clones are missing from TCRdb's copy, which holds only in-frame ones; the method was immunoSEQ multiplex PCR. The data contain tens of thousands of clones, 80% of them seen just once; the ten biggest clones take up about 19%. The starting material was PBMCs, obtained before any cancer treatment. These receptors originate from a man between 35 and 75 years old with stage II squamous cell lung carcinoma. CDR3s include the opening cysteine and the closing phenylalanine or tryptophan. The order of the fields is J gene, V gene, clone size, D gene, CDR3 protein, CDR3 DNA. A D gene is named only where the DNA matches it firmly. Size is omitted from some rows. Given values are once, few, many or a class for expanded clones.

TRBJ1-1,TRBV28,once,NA,CASSLTGRTTEAFF,TGTGCCAGCAGCCTGACAGGTCGGACCACTGAAGCTTTCTTT
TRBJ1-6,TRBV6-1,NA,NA,CASCDTNDSPLHF,TGTGCCAGCTGCGACACGAACGATTCACCCCTCCACTTT
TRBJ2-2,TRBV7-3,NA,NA,CASSLWQGITGELFF,TGTGCCAGCAGCTTATGGCAGGGTATAACCGGGGAGCTGTTTTTT
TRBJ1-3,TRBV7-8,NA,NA,CASSLVSRNTIYF,TGTGCCAGCAGCTTAGTATCCCGAAACACCATATATTTT
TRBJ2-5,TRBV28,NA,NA,CASSTDGETLQETQYF,TGTGCCAGCAGTACGGACGGCGAAACCCTCCAAGAGACCCAGTACTTC
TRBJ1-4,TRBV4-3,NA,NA,CASSQDQSNEKLFF,TGCGCCAGCAGCCAAGATCAAAGTAATGAAAAACTGTTTTTT
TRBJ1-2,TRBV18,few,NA,CASSPIYGYTF,TGTGCCAGCTCCCCAATCTATGGCTACACCTTC
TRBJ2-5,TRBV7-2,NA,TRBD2,CASSRTSTMETQYF,TGTGCCAGCAGTCGGACTAGTACGATGGAGACCCAGTACTTC
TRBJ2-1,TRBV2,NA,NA,CASSELVGEEYNEQFF,TGTGCCAGCAGTGAACTTGTGGGAGAAGAATACAATGAGCAGTTCTTC
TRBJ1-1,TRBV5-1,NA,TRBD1,CASSADRVGDTEAFF,TGCGCCAGCAGCGCTGACAGGGTGGGGGACACTGAAGCTTTCTTT
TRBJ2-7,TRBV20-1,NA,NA,CSAKTTEQYF,TGCAGTGCAAAGACGACCGAGCAGTACTTC
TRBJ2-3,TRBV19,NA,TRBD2,CASSSLAGGTDTQYF,TGTGCCAGTAGTTCTCTAGCGGGGGGCACAGATACGCAGTATTTT
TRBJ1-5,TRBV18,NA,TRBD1,CASSSGQGSQPQHF,TGTGCCAGCTCGTCGGGACAGGGTAGTCAGCCCCAGCATTTT
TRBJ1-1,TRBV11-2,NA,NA,CASSLAGFNTEAFF,TGTGCCAGCAGCTTAGCGGGGTTTAACACTGAAGCTTTCTTT
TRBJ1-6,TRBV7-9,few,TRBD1,CASSQEGTGAPLHF,TGTGCCAGCAGCCAGGAGGGGACAGGGGCACCCCTCCACTTT
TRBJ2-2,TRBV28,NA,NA,CASSSGTTNTGELFF,TGTGCCAGCAGTTCTGGGACCACCAACACCGGGGAGCTGTTTTTT
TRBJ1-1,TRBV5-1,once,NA,CASSLDVRASQAFF,TGCGCCAGCAGCTTGGATGTCAGGGCTTCACAAGCTTTCTTT
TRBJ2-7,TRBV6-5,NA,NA,CASTTGGGGPYEQYF,TGTGCCAGCACCACGGGGGGAGGGGGACCCTACGAGCAGTACTTC
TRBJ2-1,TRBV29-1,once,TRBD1,CSGAGQGYNEQFF,TGCAGCGGCGCAGGACAGGGCTACAATGAGCAGTTCTTC
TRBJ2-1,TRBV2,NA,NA,CASRGGDLKNNEQFF,TGTGCCAGCAGGGGCGGGGACCTAAAGAATAATGAGCAGTTCTTC
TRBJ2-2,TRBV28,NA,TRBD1,CASSFPGQVFIGELFF,TGTGCCAGCAGTTTCCCGGGACAGGTCTTTATCGGGGAGCTGTTTTTT
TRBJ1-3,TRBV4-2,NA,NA,CASSQDPDSGNTIYF,TGTGCCAGCAGCCAAGACCCGGACTCTGGAAACACCATATATTTT
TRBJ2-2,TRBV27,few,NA,CASSRRAVTGELFF,TGTGCCAGCAGTAGGAGGGCGGTCACCGGGGAGCTGTTTTTT
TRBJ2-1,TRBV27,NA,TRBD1,CASRTGQGPYNEQFF,TGTGCCAGCCGCACGGGACAGGGGCCCTACAATGAGCAGTTCTTC
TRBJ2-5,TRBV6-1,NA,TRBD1,CASSRDRGETQYF,TGTGCCAGCAGCCGGGACAGAGGGGAGACCCAGTACTTC
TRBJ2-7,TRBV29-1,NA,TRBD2,CSVEIGLGLYEQYF,TGCAGCGTTGAAATCGGACTAGGGCTCTACGAGCAGTACTTC
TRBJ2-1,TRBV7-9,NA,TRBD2,CASSLASLAGPYNEQFF,TGTGCCAGCAGCTTAGCGTCGCTAGCGGGACCCTACAATGAGCAGTTCTTC
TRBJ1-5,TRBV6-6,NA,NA,CASSYILNQPQHF,TGTGCCAGCAGTTACATTCTCAATCAGCCCCAGCATTTT
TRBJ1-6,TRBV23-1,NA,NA,CASSLTGQGSSPLHF,TGCGCCAGCAGTCTCACGGGGCAGGGGAGTTCACCCCTCCACTTT
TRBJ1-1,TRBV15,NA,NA,CATSRGYDRTFF,TGTGCCACCAGCAGAGGTTACGACCGAACTTTCTTT
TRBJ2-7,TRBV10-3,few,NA,CAISGGLRDEQYF,TGTGCCATCAGTGGAGGACTGAGGGACGAGCAGTACTTC